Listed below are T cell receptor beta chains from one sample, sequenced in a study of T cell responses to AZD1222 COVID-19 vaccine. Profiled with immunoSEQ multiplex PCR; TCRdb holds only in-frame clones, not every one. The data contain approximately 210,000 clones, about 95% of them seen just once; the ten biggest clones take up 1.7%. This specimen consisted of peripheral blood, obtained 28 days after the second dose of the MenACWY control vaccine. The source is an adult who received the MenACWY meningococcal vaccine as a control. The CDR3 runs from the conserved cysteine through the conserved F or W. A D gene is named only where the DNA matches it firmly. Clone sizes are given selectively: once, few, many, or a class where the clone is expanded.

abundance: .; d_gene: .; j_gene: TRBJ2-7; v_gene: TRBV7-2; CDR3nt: TGTGCCAGCAGCCTGCTGAGGCGGATGGACGAGCAGTACTTC; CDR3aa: CASSLLRRMDEQYF
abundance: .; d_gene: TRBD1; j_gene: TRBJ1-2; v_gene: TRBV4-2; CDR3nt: TGTGCCAGCAGCCAAACAGGGGCGAGAAACTATGGCTACACCTTC; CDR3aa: CASSQTGARNYGYTF
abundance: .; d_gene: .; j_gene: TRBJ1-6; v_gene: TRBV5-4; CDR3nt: TGTGCCAGCAGCTTGGCACAGGGTGGAAACTCACCCCTCCACTTT; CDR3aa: CASSLAQGGNSPLHF
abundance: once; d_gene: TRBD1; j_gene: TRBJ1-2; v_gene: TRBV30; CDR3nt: TGTGCCTGGAGGACAGGGGGCGCCTATGGCTACACCTTC; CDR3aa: CAWRTGGAYGYTF
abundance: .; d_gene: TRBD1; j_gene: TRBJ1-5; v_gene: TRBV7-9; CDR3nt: TGTGCCAGCAGCCAGACAGGGGGCCCTAGCAATCAGCCCCAGCATTTT; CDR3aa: CASSQTGGPSNQPQHF
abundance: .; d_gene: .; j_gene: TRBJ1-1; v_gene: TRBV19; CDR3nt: TGTGCCAGTAGTCGACGTTTAGACACTGAAGCTTTCTTT; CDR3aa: CASSRRLDTEAFF
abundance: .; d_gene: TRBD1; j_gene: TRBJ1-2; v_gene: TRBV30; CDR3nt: TGTGCCTGGAGTGTAGTGGGACAGAACTATGGCTACACCTTC; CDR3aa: CAWSVVGQNYGYTF
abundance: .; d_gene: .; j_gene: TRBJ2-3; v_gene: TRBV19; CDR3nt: TGTGCCAGTAGTAACCCCGGGACCGTTCTGGATACGCAGTATTTT; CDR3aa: CASSNPGTVLDTQYF
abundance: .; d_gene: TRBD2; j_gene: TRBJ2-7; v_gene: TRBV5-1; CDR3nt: TGCGCCAGCAGCCCCGCGGGGCTAGCGGGGGACTCCTACGAGCAGTACTTC; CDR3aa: CASSPAGLAGDSYEQYF
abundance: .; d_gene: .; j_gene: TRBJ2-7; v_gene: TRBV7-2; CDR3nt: TGTGCCAGCAGCTTAGAGTCTCCCCGACAGGTCCCCTACGAGCAGTACTTC; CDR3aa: CASSLESPRQVPYEQYF
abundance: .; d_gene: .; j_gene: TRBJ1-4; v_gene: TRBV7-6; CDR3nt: TGTGCCAGCAGCTTAGGGAATATTCTAGCGGGGGCATCGAATGAAAAACTGTTTTTT; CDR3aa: CASSLGNILAGASNEKLFF
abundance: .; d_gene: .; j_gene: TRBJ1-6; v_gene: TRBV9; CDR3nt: TGTGCCAGCAGCGTAGCGACTTTGGGTAGCTCACCCCTCCACTTT; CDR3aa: CASSVATLGSSPLHF
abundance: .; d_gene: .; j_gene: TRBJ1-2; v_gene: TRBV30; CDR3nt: TGTGCCTGGAGTGTACAGGGTTTCTATGGCTACACCTTC; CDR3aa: CAWSVQGFYGYTF
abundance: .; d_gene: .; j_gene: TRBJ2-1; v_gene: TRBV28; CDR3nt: TGTGCCAGCAGCCCCGGGTGGGAGCAGTTCTTC; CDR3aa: CASSPGWEQFF
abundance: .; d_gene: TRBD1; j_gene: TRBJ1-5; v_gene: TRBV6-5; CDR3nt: TGTGCCAGCACTCACCTAAAGGGGACAGGCCCGCCGCATTTT; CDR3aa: CASTHLKGTGPPHF
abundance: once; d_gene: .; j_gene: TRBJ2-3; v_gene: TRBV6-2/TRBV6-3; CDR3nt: TGTGCCAGCAGTTACGTGGGTAGCACAGATACGCAGTATTTT; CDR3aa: CASSYVGSTDTQYF
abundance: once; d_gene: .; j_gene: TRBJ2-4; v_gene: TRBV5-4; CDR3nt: TGTGCCAGCAGCTTCGGTGGCAAAAACATTCAGTACTTC; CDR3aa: CASSFGGKNIQYF
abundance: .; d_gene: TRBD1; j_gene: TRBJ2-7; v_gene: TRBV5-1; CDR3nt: TGCGCCAGCAGCTTGAGAGGGGGCGGATACGAGCAGTACTTC; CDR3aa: CASSLRGGGYEQYF
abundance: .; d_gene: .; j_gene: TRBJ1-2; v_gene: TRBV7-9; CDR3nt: TGTGCCAGCAGCTTTGACTCCGGCGATGGCTACACCTTC; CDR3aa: CASSFDSGDGYTF
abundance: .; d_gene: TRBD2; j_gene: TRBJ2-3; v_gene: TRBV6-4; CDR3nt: TGTGCCACTGGGCCAACTTCCGGGGGGGCCACAGATACGCAGTATTTT; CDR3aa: CATGPTSGGATDTQYF